Each of the 21 T cell receptor beta chains below was sequenced from the same sample in a study of blood T cells in healthy people across ages. The use of a sample-barcoded 5' primer and a J-beta primer mix characterized a second PCR of roughly 7 to 11 cycles. One entry per CDR3 protein, called by TCRdb with MiXCR from the 5' RACE reads. The table has about 1.6 million distinct CDR3 sequences, roughly 30% seen once. The sample consisted of blood. The receptors were gathered from a woman in her 30s in good health.

This clonotype has just a few counts. The chain recombines TRBV15 with TRBJ1-2; D is perhaps TRBD1 (6 bases). V gave up 4 bases and J gave up 8 bases, with 14 bases separating them. Germline CDR1 LNHNV, CDR2 YYDKDF (reference sequence). The CDR3 contains 13 residues. The CDR3 DNA reads as TGTGCCACCAGCACAGGGGTTTATCAGGGCTACACCTTC. This gives the protein CATSTGVYQGYTF.

Only a few counts were recorded for this clonotype. This rearrangement joins TRBV30 to TRBJ2-5; 12 positions match TRBD2. Germline assignment: CDR1 GTSNPN and CDR2 SVGIG (reference sequence). The CDR3 consists of 16 residues. With V trimmed by 1 base and J by 6 bases, 9 bases remained unmatched. The CDR3 DNA is TGTGCCTGGAGTGGGGCTAGCGGGAGGGCCGTAAAGACCCAGTACTTC. It yields the protein CAWSGASGRAVKTQYF.

The rearrangement joins TRBV28 to TRBJ1-5; weak D call: TRBD1 (6 bases). V shed 6 bases and J shed 5 bases, with 20 bases lying between them. Per germline, CDR1 MDHEN and CDR2 SYDVKM. This CDR3 region has 16 residues. The CDR3 DNA sequence: TGTGCCAGCAGCCCCACGGGCAGGGGTAATTATCAGCCCCAGCATTTT. Amino acids: CASSPTGRGNYQPQHF.

This clonotype occurred a few times. The rearrangement uses TRBV7-9 and TRBJ2-3, with 10 nucleotides matching TRBD2. The germline CDR1 and CDR2 sequences are SEHNR and FQNEAQ (reference sequence). The V gene end was trimmed by 6 bases and the J gene end by 2 bases; junction bases not matched to a gene: 11. This CDR3 region has 17 residues. The CDR3 is CASSQSGLAELTDTQYF. The CDR3 DNA sequence: TGTGCCAGCAGTCAGAGCGGACTAGCGGAGCTCACAGATACGCAGTATTTT.

This clonotype was counted a few times. J is TRBJ2-7 and V is TRBV5-1; 11 nucleotides align to TRBD2. This CDR3 comprises 16 residues. CDR1 and CDR2 from the germline V gene are SGHRS and YFSETQ. V lost 4 bases, J lost 6 bases, and 12 bases stayed unmatched. The CDR3 DNA follows: TGCGCCAGCAGCGTTAGCGGGAGGGCCTCGGGGAGCGAGCAGTACTTC. This sequence encodes CASSVSGRASGSEQYF.

This clonotype was observed a few times. The chain recombines TRBV5-1 with TRBJ1-2; D gene ambiguous. The CDR3 runs 14 residues. Germline loops: CDR1 SGHRS, CDR2 YFSETQ. V lost 1 base and J 4 bases, leaving 11 bases between the germline ends. The CDR3 DNA follows: TGCGCCAGCAGCTTGTTTTCCGACACCTATGGCTACACCTTC. Translated, it gives CASSLFSDTYGYTF.

Here the CDR3 reads CASSLSQGQGPQHF. The CDR3 DNA reads as TGCGCCAGCAGCTTGTCGCAAGGGCAGGGGCCCCAGCATTTT. The chain employs TRBV5-1 and TRBJ1-5, with a possible D match to TRBD1 (5 bases). CDR1 is SGHRS and CDR2 is YFSETQ in the germline V gene. The germline V and J ends were trimmed by 1 base and 9 bases, with 14 bases remaining between them. The CDR3 covers 14 residues.

As regards this clonotype: A much larger clone differs from this one at a single base, so this may be a read error. This chain links TRBV20-1 with TRBJ1-1; D might be TRBD1 (6 bases). In germline, CDR1 is DFQATT, CDR2 SNEGSKA (reference sequence). The CDR3 consists of 11 residues. In nucleotides, the CDR3 is TGCAGGGCTAACAGGGACGCTGAAGCTTTCTTT. Amino acid sequence: CRANRDAEAFF.

This clonotype has only a few counts. This rearrangement joins TRBV21-1 to TRBJ2-3; the table assigns TRBD2, which was not confirmed against the DNA. TRBV21-1 counts as a pseudogene. This CDR3 region has 16 residues. The CDR3 nucleotides read TGTGCCAGCAGCATCTTTAGCGGGATTAGCACAGATACGCAGTATTTT. Encoded protein: CASSIFSGISTDTQYF.

This clonotype was observed at least ten times. The chain employs TRBV29-1 and TRBJ2-1; 8 nucleotides agree with TRBD1. CDR1 and CDR2 from the germline V gene are SQVTM and ANQGSEA. V shed 0 bases and J 4 bases; nucleotides not matched to a gene: 5. This CDR3 spans 15 amino acids. The CDR3 region has the DNA TGCAGCGTTGAAGATCCGCGACAGGGGTACAATGAGCAGTTCTTC. Translated: CSVEDPRQGYNEQFF.

The chain employs TRBV7-6 and TRBJ1-1; D uncertain. Trimming left V 2 bases short and J 4 bases short, with 14 bases between. This CDR3 is 15 amino acids long. Germline loops: CDR1 SGHVS, CDR2 FNYEAQ. CDR3: CASSLISADGTEAFF. CDR3 sequence (DNA): TGTGCCAGCAGCTTAATTTCAGCCGACGGCACTGAAGCTTTCTTT.

V usage is TRBV20-1 and J usage is TRBJ2-5; D may correspond to TRBD1 or TRBD2 (5 bases each). The CDR3 extends over 13 amino acids. The V gene's germline CDR1 is DFQATT and CDR2 SNEGSKA (reference sequence). V gave up 6 bases and J gave up 5 bases, with 16 bases separating them. CDR3 residues: CSAARGAEETQYF. CDR3 in DNA: TGCAGTGCCGCTAGAGGGGCTGAGGAGACCCAGTACTTC.

The chain employs TRBV4-1 and TRBJ2-3, with 8 bases lining up with TRBD2. The junction had 7 bases not matched to a gene; V was cut back by 1 base and J by 1 base. CDR3 length: 17 amino acids. The germline gives CDR1 MGHRA, CDR2 YSYEKL. CDR3 coding DNA: TGCGCCAGCAGCCAAGTATTTTGGCGGGGGGGCACAGATACGCAGTATTTT. It is translated as CASSQVFWRGGTDTQYF.

The chain combines TRBV5-6 with TRBJ2-3; D is ambiguous. V was shortened by 0 bases and J by 3 bases, with 11 bases between the two germline ends. Looked up from germline, CDR1 is SGHDT and CDR2 is YYEEEE. This CDR3 comprises 15 residues. The CDR3 spells CASSLVDRRTDTQYF. CDR3 bases: TGTGCCAGCAGCTTGGTGGACCGCAGGACAGATACGCAGTATTTT.

This clonotype was seen just once. The junction does not match germline at one end; this may be a read error. This sequence joins TRBV12-3 or TRBV12-4 and TRBJ1-1; possibly TRBD1 for D (6 bases). The CDR3 covers 12 residues. The CDR3 sequence: CASKGTPTEVFF. The DNA of the CDR3 is TGTGCCAGCAAAGGGACACCCACTGAAGTTTTCTTT.

The chain employs TRBV24-1 and TRBJ2-5, with unresolved D. This CDR3 spans 13 amino acids. The ends were cut back, 1 base at V and 2 bases at J, with 4 bases in the middle. The germline gives CDR1 KGHDR, CDR2 SFDVKD. Here the CDR3 DNA reads TGTGCCACCAGTGATTTCCTTCAAGAGACCCAGTACTTC. The encoded protein is CATSDFLQETQYF.

A note on this clonotype: A much larger clone lies one base from this, so it may be a read error. V gene TRBV4-1 combines with J gene TRBJ2-7; either TRBD1 or TRBD2 may supply D (5 bases each). This CDR3 is built from 15 residues. The V gene's germline CDR1 is MGHRA and CDR2 YSYEKL. The DNA for the CDR3 is TGCGCCATCAGCCCCCTCGGGACGGATAACTACGAGCAGTACTTC. It is translated as CAISPLGTDNYEQYF.

On this clonotype itself: A single base separates this from a much larger clone, so it may be a read error. V and J are TRBV7-2 and TRBJ2-1, with TRBD2 as a possible D gene (6 bases). Trimming took off 2 bases at V and 5 bases at J, with 16 bases between the two ends. Germline CDR1 SGHTA, CDR2 FQGNSA. CDR3 length: 16 amino acids. The CDR3 sequence: CASSLTGGVSHNEQFF. DNA for the CDR3: TGTGCCAGCAGCTTAACGGGCGGGGTTTCCCACAATGAGCAGTTCTTC.

This clonotype was found many times. The chain joins TRBV29-1 to TRBJ1-1; D is possibly TRBD1 (6 bases). V lost 6 bases and J lost 2, with 16 bases in between. This CDR3 is 14 amino acids long. Germline assignment: CDR1 SQVTM and CDR2 ANQGSEA. The CDR3 protein is CSVSLQGENTEAFF. The CDR3 DNA sequence: TGCAGCGTCTCCTTACAGGGCGAAAACACTGAAGCTTTCTTT.

The CDR3 reads CASSLANWRQGSGANVLTF. The CDR3 region has the DNA TGTGCCAGCAGCTTAGCGAATTGGAGACAGGGCTCTGGGGCCAACGTCCTGACTTTC. V and J are TRBV7-8 and TRBJ2-6; 7 bases match TRBD1. The CDR3 extends over 19 amino acids. Per the germline V gene, CDR1 is SGHVS and CDR2 is FQNEAQ. J was trimmed by 0 bases and V by 0 bases; bases with no gene match: 8.

This clonotype came up many times. V usage is TRBV9 and J usage is TRBJ2-7; D not resolved. V lost 4 bases and J lost 4, with 12 bases in between. CDR3 length: 13 amino acids. Germline-derived CDR1 and CDR2 are SGDLS and YYNGEE. The CDR3 DNA reads as TGTGCCAGCAGCCCACCCGGACGGTACGAGCAGTACTTC. It specifies CASSPPGRYEQYF.